Below are 6 T cell receptor beta chains sequenced from a single sample in a study of T-cell memory formation after mild COVID-19. TCRdb analysed the 5' RACE reads with MiXCR anew, one entry per CDR3 protein. The repertoire holds about 200,000 distinct CDR3 sequences, with about a sixth as singletons. Specimen: PBMCs or a T cell subset sorted from them (not recorded which). These TCRs come from an adult woman who had mild COVID-19 (a few samples of this study predate the infection). Cell type and time point are not known.

The chain employs TRBV6-5 and TRBJ2-1; 11 bases are a match to TRBD2. This CDR3 is 16 amino acids long. V was clipped by 0 bases and J by 8 bases; unmatched bases: 6. Germline V gives CDR1 MNHEY, CDR2 SVGAGI. The CDR3 region is CASSYSLAGGRDEQFF. The CDR3 bases are TGTGCCAGCAGTTACTCCTTAGCGGGAGGGAGAGATGAGCAGTTCTTC.

The chain carries TRBV6-6 and TRBJ2-1; TRBD2 agrees at 8 bases. The trim removed 0 bases at V and 7 bases at J, leaving 8 bases unmatched. Germline values: CDR1 MNHNY, CDR2 SVGAGI (reference sequence). The CDR3 runs to 16 residues. The CDR3 spells CASSYSGGGMRNEQFF. The CDR3 DNA follows: TGTGCCAGCAGTTACTCGGGCGGGGGGATGAGGAATGAGCAGTTCTTC.

This clonotype was found a few times. The rearrangement joins TRBV10-3 to TRBJ1-2; 7 positions match TRBD1. Germline V CDR1 and CDR2: ENHRY, SYGVKD. The V gene end was trimmed by 6 bases and the J gene end by 0 bases; junction bases not matched to a gene: 7. CDR3 length equals 15 residues. CDR3 DNA: TGTGCCATCAGCCTCCCAGGGGGATCTAACTATGGCTACACCTTC. This gives the protein CAISLPGGSNYGYTF.

This clonotype was picked up a small number of times. The chain has TRBV4-1 and TRBJ2-1, with TRBD2 matching over 14 bases. This CDR3 has 15 residues. V lost 3 bases to trimming and J lost 9 bases; unmatched junction nucleotides: 4. Germline V gene sequence: CDR1 MGHRA, CDR2 YSYEKL. The CDR3 here is CASSHGGLAGVEQFF. CDR3 sequence (DNA): TGCGCCAGCAGCCACGGGGGACTAGCGGGAGTTGAGCAGTTCTTC.

V gene TRBV18 combines with J gene TRBJ1-2; 7 nucleotides agree with TRBD1. This CDR3 has 15 residues. Losses at the gene ends were 3 bases for V and 5 bases for J; bases not matched to a gene: 9. Looked up from germline, CDR1 is KGHSH and CDR2 is LQKENI. The CDR3 loop is CASSPSLGTDYGYTF. The CDR3 DNA is TGTGCCAGCTCACCGTCACTAGGGACAGATTATGGCTACACCTTC.

This clonotype showed up just a few times. The chain is built from TRBV7-6 and TRBJ2-7, with a tentative D call TRBD2 (5 bases). This CDR3 region has 16 residues. Deletions cut 2 bases from V and 2 bases from J, with 16 bases between. Germline values: CDR1 SGHVS, CDR2 FNYEAQ. The CDR3 nucleotides are TGTGCCAGCAGCTTAAGTGGGCTAGCTGGGGCCTACGAGCAGTACTTC. It yields the protein CASSLSGLAGAYEQYF.